This T cell receptor beta chain comes out of a study of T-cell memory formation after mild COVID-19. The CDR3 is 15 residues long. Germline V gene lookup returns CDR1 MNHEY and CDR2 SVGAGI. Trimming took 3 bases from V and 8 from J, leaving 19 bases between them. General study findings and limits: Clones contracting day 15 to 85 were balanced CD4/CD8; later expanders leaned CD4+. The appearance of some responding clones in pre-infection memory suggested that cross-reactive memory joined. Second-wave clones that peaked on day 37 lacked confirmed SARS-CoV-2 specificity.

From 5'RACE with constant-segment primers came TCR alpha and TCR beta cDNA libraries that carried sample barcodes and UMIs. TCRdb itself ran the 5' RACE reads through MiXCR, one entry per CDR3 protein. In the table there are roughly 280,000 distinct CDR3 sequences, under 20% of which are singletons. This clonotype turned up a few times. Antigen specificity is unknown. The chain recombines TRBV6-5 with TRBJ1-2, with unresolved D. Sequences were obtained from PBMCs or a T cell subset sorted from them (not recorded which). The receptor was isolated from a man between 18 and 35 years old who had mild COVID-19 (a few samples of this study predate the infection). Cell type and time point are not known. The CDR3 DNA is TGTGCCAGCAGTTATAGTGCCGTAACTATTAGCGGCTACACCTTC. Protein: CASSYSAVTISGYTF.